This T cell receptor (beta chain) emerged from a study of blood T cells in healthy people across ages. This clonotype was recorded many times. Next came a second PCR, run for about 7 to 12 cycles, which used a sample-barcoded 5' primer along with a J-beta primer mix. MiXCR, run by TCRdb on the 5' RACE reads, gives a single entry per CDR3 protein. This sample has 750,000 to 950,000 distinct CDR3 sequences; under 35% occur once, and the top ten carry roughly 10%. Separately, the same data were catalogued under a study of T cells of mothers and their children.

The sequence derives from a woman aged 40 to 50 in good health. What was sequenced was blood.

Here the CDR3 DNA reads TGTGCCAGCAGTACGGACAGGGGATTAGGGACTAATGAAAAACTGTTTTTT. It is translated as CASSTDRGLGTNEKLFF. The V and J genes are TRBV27 and TRBJ1-4, with 9 bases fitting TRBD1. The CDR3 spans 17 residues. V was clipped by 5 bases and J by 2 bases; unmatched bases: 9. Germline V gene data show CDR1 as MNHEY and CDR2 as SMNVEV (reference sequence).